This T cell receptor beta chain was recovered during a study of blood T cell repertoires in COVID-19. Study overall: The United States, Italy and Spain supplied acute and convalescent COVID-19 samples. Sources were T cells, B-cell-depleted T cells, or PBMCs; the material itself was cDNA or gDNA.

In the study's own analysis: Scientists estimated how many nucleated cells there were by amplifying reference gene primers. Some clones are missing from TCRdb's copy, which holds only in-frame ones; the method was immunoSEQ multiplex PCR. The V and J calls and clone size are taken from that table; D and trimming were inferred from the DNA. The sample holds around 160,000 clones; around 84% are singletons and the top ten take around 40%. Germline values: CDR1 SNHLY, CDR2 FYNNEI. CDR3 length: 14 residues. V lost 4 bases and J 1 base, leaving 10 bases between the germline ends. Material: peripheral blood. The J gene is TRBJ1-1, the V gene TRBV2; D call uncertain. This receptor was identified in a human donor in a cohort sampled during active COVID-19. CDR3 sequence reads: CASSAVPWNTEAFF. For the CDR3, the DNA is TGTGCCAGCAGTGCCGTTCCTTGGAACACTGAAGCTTTCTTT.